A selection of T cell receptor beta chains follows, all from one sample in a study of shared clonotypes between healthy human individuals. Method: immunoSEQ multiplex PCR; TCRdb's copy keeps in-frame clones and lacks some. The sample lists a few million clones; 85% to 95% were seen once. Sequenced sample: naive CD4+ T cells from PBMCs. The source of these receptors is a man aged 18 to 35 in good health. Some clones in this sample may be carry-over from other donors' samples. CDR3s include the opening cysteine and the closing phenylalanine or tryptophan. Fields, in order: D gene, clone size, J gene, V gene, CDR3 protein, CDR3 DNA. The D gene is left open where the match is weak. Clone size is not always given. Where it is, it says once, few, many or a class for expanded clones.

- | - | TRBJ1-4 | TRBV15 | CATSRDQKGKLFF | TGTGCCACCAGCAGGGATCAGAAAGGGAAACTGTTTTTT
- | once | TRBJ2-3 | TRBV10-3 | CAISEGVRRADTQYF | TGTGCCATCAGTGAGGGGGTCCGGAGGGCAGATACGCAGTATTTT
- | - | TRBJ2-7 | TRBV6-5 | CASTKAGAYEQYF | TGTGCCAGCACCAAAGCTGGGGCCTACGAGCAGTACTTC
TRBD2 | - | TRBJ2-4 | TRBV4-1 | CASSQEGSGGAKNIQYF | TGCGCCAGCAGCCAAGAAGGGTCGGGGGGAGCCAAAAACATTCAGTACTTC
- | - | TRBJ2-7 | TRBV15 | CATSRTLDRRYEQYF | TGTGCCACCAGCAGGACCTTAGACAGGAGGTACGAGCAGTACTTC
- | - | TRBJ2-7 | TRBV10-3 | CATTMGLGSSYEQYF | TGTGCCACAACCATGGGTTTGGGATCCTCCTACGAGCAGTACTTC
- | - | TRBJ2-2 | TRBV28 | CASRPSNANTGELFF | TGTGCCAGTAGGCCCAGTAACGCGAACACCGGGGAGCTGTTTTTT
- | - | TRBJ2-7 | TRBV19 | CASSRTFLGYEQYF | TGTGCCAGTAGTCGGACTTTCCTTGGGTACGAGCAGTACTTC
- | - | TRBJ2-4 | TRBV28 | CASSSYLPTDKNIQYF | TGTGCCAGCAGTTCCTACCTCCCGACTGATAAAAACATTCAGTACTTC
- | few | TRBJ1-1 | TRBV7-9 | CASSLVIGGAFF | TGTGCCAGCAGCTTAGTGATTGGGGGAGCTTTCTTT
- | - | TRBJ2-5 | TRBV29-1 | CSVDGTSARETQYF | TGCAGCGTTGACGGGACTTCCGCGAGGGAGACCCAGTACTTC
TRBD1 | - | TRBJ2-2 | TRBV27 | CASSFYGQGKSGELFF | TGTGCCAGCAGTTTCTACGGACAGGGCAAATCCGGGGAGCTGTTTTTT
TRBD1 | - | TRBJ2-2 | TRBV5-1 | CASSPGTGGIGELFF | TGCGCCAGCAGCCCTGGGACAGGAGGTATCGGGGAGCTGTTTTTT
- | - | TRBJ2-5 | TRBV30 | CAWSVRGPSWTQYF | TGTGCCTGGAGTGTAAGGGGACCTTCGTGGACCCAGTACTTC
- | - | TRBJ2-3 | TRBV5-4 | CASSLRAGTGTDTQYF | TGTGCCAGCAGCTTGAGGGCAGGGACGGGTACAGATACGCAGTATTTT
- | - | TRBJ2-3 | TRBV2 | CASSELAQDTQYF | TGTGCCAGCAGTGAGTTGGCGCAAGATACGCAGTATTTT
- | - | TRBJ1-1 | TRBV6-5 | CASSHFRGRNTEAFF | TGTGCCAGCAGTCACTTCAGGGGAAGGAACACTGAAGCTTTCTTT
- | - | TRBJ2-2 | TRBV5-1 | CASNPENIGELFF | TGCGCCAGCAACCCGGAGAATATCGGGGAGCTGTTTTTT
- | - | TRBJ1-2 | TRBV5-1 | CASSLVSGDGYTF | TGCGCCAGCAGCTTGGTCTCAGGGGATGGCTACACCTTC
- | - | TRBJ2-2 | TRBV2 | CASSVLRTGELFF | TGTGCCAGCAGTGTTTTAAGGACCGGGGAGCTGTTTTTT
- | - | TRBJ1-1 | TRBV7-9 | CASSLGSGGAFKAFF | TGTGCCAGCAGCTTAGGTTCCGGGGGGGCCTTTAAAGCTTTCTTT
- | - | TRBJ1-5 | TRBV28 | CASRAQPNQPQHF | TGTGCCAGCCGCGCCCAGCCTAATCAGCCCCAGCATTTT
TRBD1 | - | TRBJ2-3 | TRBV2 | CASSAWTGASTDTQYF | TGTGCCAGCAGTGCTTGGACAGGGGCTAGCACAGATACGCAGTATTTT
- | - | TRBJ2-2 | TRBV29-1 | CSYLRATGELFF | TGCAGCTACTTGCGGGCCACCGGGGAGCTGTTTTTT
TRBD2 | - | TRBJ2-4 | TRBV9 | CASSVDPSGRSKNIQYF | TGTGCCAGCAGCGTAGACCCTAGCGGGAGATCCAAAAACATTCAGTACTTC
- | - | TRBJ1-5 | TRBV6-8 | CASSSTEYSNQPQHF | TGTGCCAGCAGTTCGACAGAATATAGCAATCAGCCCCAGCATTTT
- | - | TRBJ1-1 | TRBV9 | CASSVEGGALNTEAFF | TGTGCCAGCAGCGTAGAGGGAGGGGCCCTGAACACTGAAGCTTTCTTT